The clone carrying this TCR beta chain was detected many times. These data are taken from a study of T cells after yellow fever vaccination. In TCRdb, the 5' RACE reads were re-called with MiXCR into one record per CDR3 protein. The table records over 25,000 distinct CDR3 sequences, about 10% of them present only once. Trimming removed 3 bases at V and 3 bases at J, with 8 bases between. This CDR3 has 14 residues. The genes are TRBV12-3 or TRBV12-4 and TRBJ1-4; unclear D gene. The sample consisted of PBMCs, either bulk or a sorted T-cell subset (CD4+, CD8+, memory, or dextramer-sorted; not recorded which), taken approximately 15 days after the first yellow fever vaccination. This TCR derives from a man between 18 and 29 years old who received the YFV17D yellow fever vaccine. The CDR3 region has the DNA TGTGCCAGCAGTTTCTCCGCGGCTAATGAAAAACTGTTTTTT. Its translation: CASSFSAANEKLFF.